The clone carrying this TCR beta chain was recorded a few times. The antigen remains undetermined. Sorting based on CD45RO/CCR7/CD25/CD127/CD95/CD27 separated CD4+ naive, central memory, regulatory and stem cell-like memory cells. The sample belongs to a study of beta chain features in type 1 diabetes. Notes on the study in general: TCRB CDR3 length was moderately but significantly reduced in all four CD4+ subsets of Type 1 diabetes patients. For patients, the naive, central memory and Treg TCRB repertoires appeared more alike than for healthy donors.

Investigators reverse transcribed all isolated RNA, so they sequenced expressed TCRB transcripts. Measured with immunoSEQ multiplex PCR; TCRdb has only the in-frame clones, and not every one. In the table there are roughly 260,000 clones, around 20% of which are singletons. Germline V lookup: CDR1 GTSNPN, CDR2 SVGIG (reference sequence). The CDR3 sequence is 16 residues long. V was clipped by 4 bases and J by 5 bases; unmatched bases: 13. The sequence came from a woman aged 40 to 49 with type 1 diabetes. The chain has TRBV30 and TRBJ2-5; 10 nucleotides align to TRBD2. The source material was naive CD4+ T cells from blood. In DNA, the CDR3 is TGTGCCTGGATAAATGGCCAGCGGGAGGGCCGGGAGACCCAGTACTTC. Translation gives CAWINGQREGRETQYF.